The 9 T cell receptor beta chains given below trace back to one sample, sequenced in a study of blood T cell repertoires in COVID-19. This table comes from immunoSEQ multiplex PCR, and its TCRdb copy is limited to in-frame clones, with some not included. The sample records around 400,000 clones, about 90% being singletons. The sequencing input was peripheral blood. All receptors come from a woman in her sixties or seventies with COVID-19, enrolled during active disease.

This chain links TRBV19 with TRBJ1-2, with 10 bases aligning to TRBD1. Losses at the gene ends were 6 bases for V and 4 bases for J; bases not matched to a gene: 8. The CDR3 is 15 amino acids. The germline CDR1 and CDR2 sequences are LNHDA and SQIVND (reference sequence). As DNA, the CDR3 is TGTGCCAGTAGGATCATGGGACAGGGGATCTATGGCTACACCTTC. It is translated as CASRIMGQGIYGYTF.

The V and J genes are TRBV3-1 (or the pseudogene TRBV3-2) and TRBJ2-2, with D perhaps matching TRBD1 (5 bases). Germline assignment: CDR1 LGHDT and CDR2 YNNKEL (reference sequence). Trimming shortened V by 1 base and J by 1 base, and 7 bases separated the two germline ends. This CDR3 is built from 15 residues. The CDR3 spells CASSQVQGNTGELFF. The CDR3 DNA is TGTGCCAGCAGCCAAGTCCAGGGGAACACCGGGGAGCTGTTTTTT.

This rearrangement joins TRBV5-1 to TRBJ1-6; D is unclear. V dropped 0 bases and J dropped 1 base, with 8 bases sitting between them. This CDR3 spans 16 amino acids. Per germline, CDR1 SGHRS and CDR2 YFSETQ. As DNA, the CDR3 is TGCGCCAGCAGCTTGGGTGTTATTTCCTATAATTCACCCCTCCACTTT. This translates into CASSLGVISYNSPLHF.

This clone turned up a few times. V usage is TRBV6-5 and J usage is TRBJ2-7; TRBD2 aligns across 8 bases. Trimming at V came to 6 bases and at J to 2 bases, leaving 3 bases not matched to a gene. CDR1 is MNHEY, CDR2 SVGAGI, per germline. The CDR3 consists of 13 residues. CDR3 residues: CASSQRGPYEQYF. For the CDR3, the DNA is TGTGCCAGCAGCCAGCGGGGGCCCTACGAGCAGTACTTC.

In nucleotides, the CDR3 is TGTGCCAGGACGATGACAGGGTTCAGTTCACCCCTCCACTTT. This sequence encodes CARTMTGFSSPLHF. The rearrangement joins TRBV28 to TRBJ1-6; 7 bases line up with TRBD1. This CDR3 comprises 14 residues. From germline, CDR1 is MDHEN and CDR2 SYDVKM. V shed 9 bases, J shed 9 bases, and the junction held 11 bases outside the gene matches.

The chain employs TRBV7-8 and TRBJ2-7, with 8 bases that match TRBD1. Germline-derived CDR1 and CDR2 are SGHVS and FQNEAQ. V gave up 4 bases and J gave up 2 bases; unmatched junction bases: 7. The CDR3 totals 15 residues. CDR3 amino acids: CASSSHGTGAYEQYF. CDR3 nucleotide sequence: TGTGCCAGCAGCTCCCACGGGACAGGAGCCTACGAGCAGTACTTC.

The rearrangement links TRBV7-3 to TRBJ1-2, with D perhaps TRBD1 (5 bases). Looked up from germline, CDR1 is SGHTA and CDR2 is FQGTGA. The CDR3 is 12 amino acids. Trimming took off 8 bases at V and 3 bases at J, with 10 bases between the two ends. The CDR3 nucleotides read TGTGCCAGCCCAGGGCAAGACTATGGCTACACCTTC. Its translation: CASPGQDYGYTF.

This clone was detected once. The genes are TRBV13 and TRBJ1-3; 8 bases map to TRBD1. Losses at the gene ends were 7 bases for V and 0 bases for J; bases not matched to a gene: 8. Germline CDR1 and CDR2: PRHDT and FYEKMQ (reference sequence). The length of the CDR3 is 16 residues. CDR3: CASTMTGALSGNTIYF. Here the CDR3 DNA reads TGTGCCAGCACGATGACAGGGGCTCTCTCTGGAAACACCATATATTTT.

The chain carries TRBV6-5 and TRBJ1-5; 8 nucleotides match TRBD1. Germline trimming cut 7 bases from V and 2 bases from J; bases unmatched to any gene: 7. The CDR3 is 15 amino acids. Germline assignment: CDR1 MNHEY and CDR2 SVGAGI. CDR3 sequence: CASISGGGGNQPQHF. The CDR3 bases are TGTGCCAGCATCTCAGGGGGCGGAGGCAATCAGCCCCAGCATTTT.